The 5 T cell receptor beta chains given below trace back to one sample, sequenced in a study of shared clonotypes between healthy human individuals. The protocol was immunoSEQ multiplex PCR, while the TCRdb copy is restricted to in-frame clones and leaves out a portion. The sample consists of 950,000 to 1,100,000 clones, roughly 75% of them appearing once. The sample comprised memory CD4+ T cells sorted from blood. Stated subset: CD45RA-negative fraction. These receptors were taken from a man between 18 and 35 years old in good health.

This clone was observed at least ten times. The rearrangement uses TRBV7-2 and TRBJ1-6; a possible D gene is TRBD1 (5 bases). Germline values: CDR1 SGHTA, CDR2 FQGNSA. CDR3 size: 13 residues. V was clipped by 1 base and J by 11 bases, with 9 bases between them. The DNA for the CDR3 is TGTGCCAGCAGCTTAGGGGCAGGGCCACCCCTCCACTTT. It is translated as CASSLGAGPPLHF.

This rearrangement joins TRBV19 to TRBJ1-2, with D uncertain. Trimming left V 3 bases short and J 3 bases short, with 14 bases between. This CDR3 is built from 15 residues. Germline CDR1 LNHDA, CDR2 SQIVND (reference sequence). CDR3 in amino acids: CASSISRVRDYGYTF. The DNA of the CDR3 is TGTGCCAGTAGTATTAGCCGGGTCCGGGACTATGGCTACACCTTC.

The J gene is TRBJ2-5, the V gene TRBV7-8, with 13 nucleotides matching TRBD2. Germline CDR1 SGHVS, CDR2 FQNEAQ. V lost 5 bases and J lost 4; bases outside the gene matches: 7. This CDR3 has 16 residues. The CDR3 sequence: CASSRLAGGPGETQYF. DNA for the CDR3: TGTGCCAGCAGCCGACTAGCGGGGGGCCCGGGAGAGACCCAGTACTTC.

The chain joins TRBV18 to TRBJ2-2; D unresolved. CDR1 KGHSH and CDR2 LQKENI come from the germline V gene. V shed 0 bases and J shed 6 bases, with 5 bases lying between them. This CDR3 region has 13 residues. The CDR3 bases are TGTGCCAGCTCACCACCCGCTGCCGGGGAGCTGTTTTTT. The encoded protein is CASSPPAAGELFF.

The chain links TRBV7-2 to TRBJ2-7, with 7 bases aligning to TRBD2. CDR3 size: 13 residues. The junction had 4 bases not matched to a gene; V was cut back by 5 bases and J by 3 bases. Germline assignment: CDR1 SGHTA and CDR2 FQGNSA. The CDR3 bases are TGTGCCAGCAGCCAGTGGACTAGCTACGAGCAGTACTTC. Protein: CASSQWTSYEQYF.